This TCR beta chain was obtained from a study of T-cell reconstitution after alpha-beta-depleted transplantation in children. Molecular barcoding with unique molecular identifiers was used for the TCRbeta library. A single record per CDR3 protein comes from TCRdb applying MiXCR to the PCR reads. The repertoire holds 200,000 to 300,000 distinct CDR3 sequences, with more than 10% as singletons. This CDR3 contains 14 residues. Trimming pared 9 bases from V and 3 bases from J, leaving 15 bases between. Germline CDR1 is ENHRY and CDR2 is SYGVKD. This clonotype was observed many times. The clonotype originates from a human donor who donated a stem cell graft to a child with acute lymphoblastic leukemia. The chain uses TRBV10-3 and TRBJ1-5; D not certain. The material sequenced was PBMCs from the stem cell graft donor, taken from the stem cell graft. Here the CDR3 reads CAIGMGTNNQPQHF. In nucleotides, the CDR3 is TGTGCCATAGGGATGGGCACCAACAATCAGCCCCAGCATTTT.